This TCR beta chain stems from a study of blood T cell repertoires in COVID-19. About the research overall: Both acute and convalescent COVID-19 samples were obtained from the United States, Italy and Spain. Nucleic acid was either cDNA or gDNA, and it came from T cells, B-cell-depleted T cells, or PBMCs.

In the authors' workflow: Reference gene primer amplification gave estimated nucleated cell counts. Clones were sequenced by immunoSEQ multiplex PCR, and TCRdb holds only the in-frame ones, with some missing. That table is the source of V, J and clone size, and D and trimming were worked out from the DNA. The sample lists some 380,000 clones, almost 90% occurring once. In germline, CDR1 is MDHEN, CDR2 SYDVKM. The CDR3 totals 13 residues. V dropped 5 bases and J dropped 4 bases, with 9 bases sitting between them. The chain uses TRBV28 and TRBJ1-5; D perhaps matches TRBD1 (6 bases). Sequencing was carried out using peripheral blood. This sequence originates from a man in his late teens or twenties with active or convalescent COVID-19. The CDR3 sequence: CASSITGNQPQHF. The DNA for the CDR3 is TGTGCCAGCAGTATAACAGGGAATCAGCCCCAGCATTTT.